This TCR beta chain was found in a study of regulatory T cells in long-lasting Graves disease. Time point specified: newly diagnosed GD, antithyroid drugs for less than 3 months. Construction of the TCR library relied on RNA isolated from PBMCs. Per germline, CDR1 SQVTM and CDR2 ANQGSEA. V gave up 4 bases and J gave up 3 bases; unmatched junction bases: 8. The CDR3 is 15 amino acids. Libraries of TCR beta came from iRepertoire HTBI primers plus Arm-PCR of CDR3 regions. In TCRdb, the multiplex PCR reads were re-called with MiXCR into one record per CDR3 protein. The data show fewer than 550,000 distinct CDR3 sequences, about 15% seen once. This clonotype has ten or more counts. The same sample was also used in a study of T cells in Graves' hyperthyroidism and ophthalmopathy.

The material sequenced was peripheral blood mononuclear cells (PBMCs), taken at new diagnosis, from a patient treated with antithyroid drugs. The chain uses TRBV29-1 and TRBJ2-7; 11 bases line up with TRBD2. The origin of this receptor is a woman aged 18-30 years with Graves disease. The CDR3 nucleotides read TGCAGCGTTGCGGCTAGCGGGAGGAATGGCTACGAGCAGTACTTC. It codes for CSVAASGRNGYEQYF.